This T cell receptor (beta chain) was recorded in a study of blood T cell repertoires in COVID-19. Across the whole study: Samples taken during acute and convalescent COVID-19 were collected in the United States, Italy and Spain. From T cells, B-cell-depleted T cells, or PBMCs came the material, which was cDNA or gDNA.

All recovered Cohort 3 donors got two negative PCRs, got clearance, or saw symptom resolution. Germline trimming cut 2 bases from V and 6 bases from J; bases unmatched to any gene: 7. CDR1 and CDR2 (germline): LNHDA, SQIVND (reference sequence). The CDR3 is made up of 15 amino acids. Produced via immunoSEQ multiplex PCR; TCRdb's table is partial and in-frame only. Among 400,000 to 500,000 clones listed, over 75% were seen once. The receptor was isolated from a woman aged 35 to 49 who had recovered from COVID-19. V is TRBV19 and J is TRBJ2-1; 7 bases agree with TRBD2. Material: PBMCs or T cells enriched from blood (not recorded which). The CDR3 sequence is CASSIMSGRANEQFF. The CDR3 DNA sequence: TGTGCCAGTAGTATAATGTCGGGGAGGGCCAATGAGCAGTTCTTC.